This entry is about one T cell receptor (beta chain). Its antigen is undetermined. Sequencing used immunoSEQ multiplex PCR; TCRdb keeps in-frame clones, though not all of them. The sample carries some 8,600 clones, about four fifths recorded once. The data were taken from a study of T cell clonotyping in hematopoietic cell transplantation. Whole-study results and caveats: Few recipient clonotypes overlapped donors; over 97% were de novo at given depth.

The germline gives CDR1 ENHRY, CDR2 SYGVKD. Between the trimmed V and J ends, which lost 8 bases and 3 bases, there was a span of 12 bases. The CDR3 has 13 amino acids. The receptor was isolated from a male patient over 55 who had an allogeneic stem cell transplant from an unrelated donor, so the T cells may come from the graft donor. Some clones in this sample may be carry-over from other donors' samples. V is TRBV10-3 and J is TRBJ2-3, with D hard to call. Specimen: PBMCs, collected at the time of graft-versus-host disease after allogeneic stem cell transplant. This chain's CDR3 is CAIRTSETDTQYF. CDR3 sequence (DNA): TGTGCCATCCGCACCTCGGAGACAGATACGCAGTATTTT.